The entry below describes one TCR beta chain. Other nucleotide sequences from this sample produce the same CDR3. J lost 4 bases, V lost 4 bases, and 3 bases had no gene match. Germline V lookup: CDR1 MDHEN, CDR2 SYDVKM. The CDR3 sequence is 15 residues long. These data are taken from a study of OX40 agonist ivuxolimab in advanced cancers. Only in-frame clones appear in the TCRdb table, and some are missing; sequencing was by immunoSEQ multiplex PCR. The sample contains tens of thousands of clones, approximately 91% of which appear only once. The TCR originated in an adult with an advanced solid tumor such as melanoma, head and neck, liver or kidney cancer. The chain employs TRBV28 and TRBJ2-1, with TRBD2 identical over 11 bases. The sample was CD4+ or CD8+ T cells sorted from blood, taken in a trial of the OX40 agonist ivuxolimab. CDR3 residues: CASSSRTSGYNEQFF. CDR3 sequence (DNA): TGTGCCAGCAGTTCGCGGACTAGCGGGTACAATGAGCAGTTCTTC.